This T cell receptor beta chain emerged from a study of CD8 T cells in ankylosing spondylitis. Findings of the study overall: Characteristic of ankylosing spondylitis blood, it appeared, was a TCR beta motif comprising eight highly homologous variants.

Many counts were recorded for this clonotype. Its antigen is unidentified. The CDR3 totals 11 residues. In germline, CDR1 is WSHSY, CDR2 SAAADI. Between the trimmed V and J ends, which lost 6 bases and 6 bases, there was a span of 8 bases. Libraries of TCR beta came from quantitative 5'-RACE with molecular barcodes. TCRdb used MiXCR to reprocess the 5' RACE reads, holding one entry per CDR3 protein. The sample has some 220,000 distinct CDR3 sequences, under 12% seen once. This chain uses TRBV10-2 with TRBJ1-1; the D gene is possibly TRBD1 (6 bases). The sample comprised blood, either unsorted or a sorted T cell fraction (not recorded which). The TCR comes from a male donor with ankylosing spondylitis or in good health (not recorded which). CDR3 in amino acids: CASRGASEAFF. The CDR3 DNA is TGCGCCAGCAGGGGGGCTTCTGAAGCTTTCTTT.